Shown below are 25 T cell receptor beta chains from a single sample sequenced in a study of blood T cell repertoires in COVID-19 (dated by TCRdb to about 2020). Receptor amplification or capture employed the immunoSEQ multiplex PCR assay. This is the immuneACCESS table as TCRdb keeps it, with only in-frame sequences that have V and J called. A part of the clones is gone; compared with another copy, unresolved V genes explain less than half, and the rest is unexplained. The sample records about 100,000 clones, approximately 81% of which are singletons. The ten largest clones represent roughly 4.6% of the sample. The sample comprised peripheral blood. The receptors shown here come from a human donor in a cohort sampled during active COVID-19.

This chain joins TRBV19 and TRBJ2-6, with 7 bases matching TRBD1. Germline V gene sequence: CDR1 LNHDA, CDR2 SQIVND (reference sequence). The V and J ends lost 1 base and 0 bases, in that order; junction bases with no gene match: 0. The CDR3 spans 16 residues. The CDR3 DNA follows: TGTGCCAGTAGTATAGGGACAGGCTCTGGGGCCAACGTCCTGACTTTC. Protein sequence: CASSIGTGSGANVLTF. Using reference TRBV19 and TRBJ2-6 for the parts outside the CDR3, the full variable domain is DGGITQSPKYLFRKEGQNVTLSCEQNLNHDAMYWYRQDPGQGLRLIYYSQIVNDFQKGDIAEGYSVSREKKESFPLTVTSAQKNPTAFYLCASSIGTGSGANVLTFGAGSRLTVL.

The CDR3 protein is CATSEGGTGRWIDYGYTF. The CDR3 DNA reads TGTGCCACCAGTGAGGGAGGGACAGGAAGATGGATTGACTATGGCTACACCTTC. The chain is built from TRBV24-1 and TRBJ1-2; 8 nucleotides match TRBD1. The length of the CDR3 is 18 residues. Per the germline V gene, CDR1 is KGHDR and CDR2 is SFDVKD. The J segment lost 3 bases and the V segment lost 4 bases, leaving 15 bases of the junction unmatched.

The CDR3 DNA reads TGTGCCAGCAGCTTTTCCGGAGGGTACAATGAGCAGTTCTTC. It specifies CASSFSGGYNEQFF. The rearrangement uses TRBV13 and TRBJ2-1; D may be TRBD2 (6 bases). This CDR3 region has 14 residues. The germline gives CDR1 PRHDT, CDR2 FYEKMQ (reference sequence). V lost 3 bases, J lost 4 bases, and 10 bases lay in between.

The J gene is TRBJ1-2, the V gene TRBV28; no reliable D call. The CDR3 extends over 12 amino acids. Germline-derived CDR1 and CDR2 are MDHEN and SYDVKM. Deletions cut 5 bases from V and 5 bases from J, with 9 bases between. The CDR3 sequence: CASSPGKYGYTF. DNA for the CDR3: TGTGCCAGCAGTCCCGGGAAGTATGGCTACACCTTC.

V gene TRBV28 combines with J gene TRBJ2-3; no definite D call. The CDR3 is 17 residues long. V was shortened by 6 bases and J by 9 bases, with 28 bases between the two germline ends. From germline, CDR1 is MDHEN and CDR2 SYDVKM. Here the CDR3 DNA reads TGTGCCAGCAGCACTCCCCTCAGCCGGGTAAGAGGTGGAACGCAGTATTTT. It codes for CASSTPLSRVRGGTQYF.

This clone has more than one count but fewer than ten. This chain joins TRBV3-1 (or the pseudogene TRBV3-2) and TRBJ2-7, with a tentative D call TRBD2 (6 bases). The V gene's germline CDR1 is LGHDT and CDR2 YNNKEL (reference sequence). With 4 bases removed from V and 1 base from J, the gap between germline ends came to 8 bases. There are 13 residues in the CDR3. CDR3 sequence reads: CASSPGGSYEQYV. The CDR3, as DNA: TGTGCCAGCAGCCCCGGGGGATCCTACGAGCAGTACGTC.

The chain recombines TRBV4-3 with TRBJ2-1; tentatively, D is TRBD2 (7 bases). The ends were cut back, 8 bases at V and 0 bases at J, with 20 bases in the middle. CDR3 length: 17 amino acids. The V gene's germline CDR1 is LGHNA and CDR2 YSLEER. The CDR3 DNA reads as TGCGCCAGCGGGGGCGGGGGACCCAGGAGCTCCTACAATGAGCAGTTCTTC. It is translated as CASGGGGPRSSYNEQFF.

The chain links TRBV7-9 to TRBJ2-7; TRBD1 aligns across 8 bases. The CDR3 consists of 15 residues. CDR1 and CDR2 from the germline V gene are SEHNR and FQNEAQ (reference sequence). J was trimmed by 3 bases and V by 5 bases; bases with no gene match: 9. CDR3 coding DNA: TGTGCCAGCAGCGCGGACGGGACAGGCCTCTACGAGCAGTACTTC. Residues: CASSADGTGLYEQYF.

This clone has only a few counts. The rearrangement uses TRBV20-1 and TRBJ2-1, with D possibly being TRBD2 (6 bases). Germline CDR1 reads DFQATT; CDR2 reads SNEGSKA (reference sequence). The CDR3 totals 11 residues. CDR3 bases: TGCACTTCGAATCGGGGGAATGAGCAGTTCTTC. The encoded protein is CTSNRGNEQFF.

In nucleotides, the CDR3 is TGTGCCAGCAGCTTATCGGGACTAGCGGGAGGGCCCGGGACCCAGTACTTC. Translating gives CASSLSGLAGGPGTQYF. The rearrangement joins TRBV7-6 to TRBJ2-5, with TRBD2 matching 16 bases. Germline loops: CDR1 SGHVS, CDR2 FNYEAQ. V shed 2 bases, J shed 7 bases, and the junction held 7 bases outside the gene matches. This CDR3 comprises 17 residues.

The J gene is TRBJ2-1, the V gene TRBV2, with TRBD1 matching 9 bases. Losses at the gene ends were 6 bases for V and 8 bases for J; bases not matched to a gene: 14. The germline CDR1 and CDR2 sequences are SNHLY and FYNNEI. The CDR3 loop spans 16 amino acids. The CDR3 bases are TGTGCCAGCAGAGGAGGGCCGGGACAGGGATTCGATGAGCAGTTCTTC. Its protein is CASRGGPGQGFDEQFF.

V gene TRBV21-1 combines with J gene TRBJ1-6. TRBV21-1 is designated a pseudogene. This CDR3 contains 17 residues. CDR3 nucleotides: TGTGCCAGCAGCAAAGCATTACTGAGCTCCTATAATTCACCCCTCCACTTT. Its translation: CASSKALLSSYNSPLHF.

The rearrangement joins TRBV3-1 (or the pseudogene TRBV3-2) to TRBJ2-7; 7 nucleotides align to TRBD1. The CDR3 has 14 amino acids. CDR1 and CDR2 (germline): LGHDT, YNNKEL (reference sequence). The J segment lost 7 bases and the V segment lost 4 bases, leaving 10 bases of the junction unmatched. The CDR3 DNA sequence: TGTGCCAGCAGCCTCCGGGACAGCGTTCTTGAGCAGTACTTC. Protein: CASSLRDSVLEQYF.

The CDR3 bases are TGCGCCAGCAGCCCGGGACAGGGCCTAAACACTGAAGCTTTCTTT. Its translation: CASSPGQGLNTEAFF. The gene calls are TRBV4-3 and TRBJ1-1; 9 bases align to TRBD1. The CDR3 runs to 15 residues. J gave up 2 bases and V 4 bases, and 5 bases lay outside the gene matches. Germline assignment: CDR1 LGHNA and CDR2 YSLEER.

The chain has TRBV19 and TRBJ1-1; tentatively, D is TRBD1 (6 bases). The CDR3 has 16 residues. In germline, CDR1 is LNHDA, CDR2 SQIVND (reference sequence). V was cut by 1 base and J by 1 base, with 13 bases left in between. CDR3 sequence (DNA): TGTGCCAGTAGTATAGGCGGGGGGCTAAGGAACACTGAAGCTTTCTTT. Translation: CASSIGGGLRNTEAFF.

The V gene is TRBV24-1, the J gene TRBJ1-1, with TRBD1 matching over 10 bases. The CDR3 extends over 12 amino acids. V trimming: 4 bases; J trimming: 11 bases; junction bases outside the gene matches: 3. The germline gives CDR1 KGHDR, CDR2 SFDVKD. This CDR3 reads CATSERQGAAFF. The CDR3, as DNA: TGTGCCACCAGTGAGAGACAGGGGGCGGCTTTCTTT.

The V gene is TRBV5-1, the J gene TRBJ2-5; 8 positions match TRBD1. The CDR3 totals 14 residues. The trim removed 1 base at V and 7 bases at J, leaving 6 bases unmatched. Germline V gene lookup returns CDR1 SGHRS and CDR2 YFSETQ. This chain's CDR3 is CASSLQGAVGTQYF. The CDR3 DNA sequence: TGCGCCAGCAGCTTGCAGGGGGCGGTGGGGACCCAGTACTTC.

The CDR3 spells CASSSQVRSEAFF. CDR3 DNA sequence: TGTGCCAGCAGCTCACAGGTTAGAAGTGAAGCTTTCTTT. The chain uses TRBV7-2 and TRBJ1-1, with D tentatively TRBD1 (5 bases). Germline V gene sequence: CDR1 SGHTA, CDR2 FQGNSA. Trimming stripped 4 bases from V and 7 bases from J, with 13 bases between. The CDR3 consists of 13 residues. Full variable domain (remainder filled in from reference TRBV7-2 and TRBJ1-1): GAGVSQSPSNKVTEKGKDVELRCDPISGHTALYWYRQSLGQGLEFLIYFQGNSAPDKSGLPSDRFSAERTGGSVSTLTIQRTQQEDSAVYLCASSSQVRSEAFFGQGTRLTVV.

The CDR3 nucleotides read TGTGCCAGCAGCTTAGGGGAGCGCAATGAGCAGTTCTTC. Its protein product is CASSLGERNEQFF. J is TRBJ2-1 and V is TRBV11-3, with D possibly matching TRBD2 (5 bases). Trimming took 1 base from V and 6 from J, leaving 7 bases between them. The length of the CDR3 is 13 residues. CDR1 is SGHNT and CDR2 is YENEEA in the germline V gene.

CDR3 in amino acids: CASRALTGGLQPQHF. DNA for the CDR3: TGTGCCAGCAGGGCCCTGACAGGGGGCCTTCAGCCCCAGCATTTT. The chain employs TRBV6-5 and TRBJ1-5; 10 nucleotides line up with TRBD1. This CDR3 spans 15 amino acids. In germline, CDR1 is MNHEY, CDR2 SVGAGI. Unmatched junction bases numbered 8, after V lost 6 bases and J lost 6 bases.

Here the CDR3 reads CSASDRGRWSNTDTQYF. The CDR3 bases are TGCAGTGCTAGTGACAGGGGACGCTGGTCCAACACAGATACGCAGTATTTT. This chain joins TRBV20-1 and TRBJ2-3; TRBD1 agrees at 8 bases. Germline-derived CDR1 and CDR2 are DFQATT and SNEGSKA (reference sequence). Trimming cost V 3 bases and J 2 bases; bases outside gene matches: 13. This CDR3 has 17 amino acids.

This clone showed up just a few times. At the DNA level, this CDR3 is encoded by other sequences in the same sample as well. V is TRBV6-5 and J is TRBJ1-2, with TRBD1 matching over 8 bases. This CDR3 comprises 13 residues. Germline CDR1 is MNHEY and CDR2 is SVGAGI. The junction had 4 bases not matched to a gene; V was cut back by 6 bases and J by 4 bases. The CDR3 sequence is CASSPGQVYGYTF. Here the CDR3 DNA reads TGTGCCAGCAGCCCGGGACAGGTCTATGGCTACACCTTC.

The chain has TRBV9 and TRBJ2-5; 10 bases align to TRBD2. This CDR3 is 16 amino acids long. Germline-derived CDR1 and CDR2 are SGDLS and YYNGEE. The V gene end was trimmed by 3 bases and the J gene end by 2 bases; junction bases not matched to a gene: 7. The CDR3 bases are TGTGCCAGCAGCGGCGGACTAGCGGTATGGCAAGAGACCCAGTACTTC. This sequence encodes CASSGGLAVWQETQYF.

This sequence joins TRBV5-3 and TRBJ2-3; TRBD2 aligns across 13 bases. TRBV5-3 falls under the ORF class, with uncertain function. The CDR3 has 16 amino acids. V dropped 4 bases and J dropped 6; count of bases not matched to a gene: 8. The CDR3 reads CARSPGLAGFRDTQYF. In DNA form, the CDR3 reads TGTGCCAGAAGCCCGGGACTAGCGGGATTTAGGGATACGCAGTATTTT.

The genes are TRBV7-2 and TRBJ2-1, with 8 bases matching TRBD2. Germline loops: CDR1 SGHTA, CDR2 FQGNSA. The CDR3 loop spans 14 amino acids. V gave up 9 bases and J gave up 9 bases; unmatched junction bases: 13. The CDR3 loop is CARMTSARPAEQFF. The CDR3 nucleotides are TGTGCCAGGATGACTAGCGCAAGACCGGCTGAGCAGTTCTTC.